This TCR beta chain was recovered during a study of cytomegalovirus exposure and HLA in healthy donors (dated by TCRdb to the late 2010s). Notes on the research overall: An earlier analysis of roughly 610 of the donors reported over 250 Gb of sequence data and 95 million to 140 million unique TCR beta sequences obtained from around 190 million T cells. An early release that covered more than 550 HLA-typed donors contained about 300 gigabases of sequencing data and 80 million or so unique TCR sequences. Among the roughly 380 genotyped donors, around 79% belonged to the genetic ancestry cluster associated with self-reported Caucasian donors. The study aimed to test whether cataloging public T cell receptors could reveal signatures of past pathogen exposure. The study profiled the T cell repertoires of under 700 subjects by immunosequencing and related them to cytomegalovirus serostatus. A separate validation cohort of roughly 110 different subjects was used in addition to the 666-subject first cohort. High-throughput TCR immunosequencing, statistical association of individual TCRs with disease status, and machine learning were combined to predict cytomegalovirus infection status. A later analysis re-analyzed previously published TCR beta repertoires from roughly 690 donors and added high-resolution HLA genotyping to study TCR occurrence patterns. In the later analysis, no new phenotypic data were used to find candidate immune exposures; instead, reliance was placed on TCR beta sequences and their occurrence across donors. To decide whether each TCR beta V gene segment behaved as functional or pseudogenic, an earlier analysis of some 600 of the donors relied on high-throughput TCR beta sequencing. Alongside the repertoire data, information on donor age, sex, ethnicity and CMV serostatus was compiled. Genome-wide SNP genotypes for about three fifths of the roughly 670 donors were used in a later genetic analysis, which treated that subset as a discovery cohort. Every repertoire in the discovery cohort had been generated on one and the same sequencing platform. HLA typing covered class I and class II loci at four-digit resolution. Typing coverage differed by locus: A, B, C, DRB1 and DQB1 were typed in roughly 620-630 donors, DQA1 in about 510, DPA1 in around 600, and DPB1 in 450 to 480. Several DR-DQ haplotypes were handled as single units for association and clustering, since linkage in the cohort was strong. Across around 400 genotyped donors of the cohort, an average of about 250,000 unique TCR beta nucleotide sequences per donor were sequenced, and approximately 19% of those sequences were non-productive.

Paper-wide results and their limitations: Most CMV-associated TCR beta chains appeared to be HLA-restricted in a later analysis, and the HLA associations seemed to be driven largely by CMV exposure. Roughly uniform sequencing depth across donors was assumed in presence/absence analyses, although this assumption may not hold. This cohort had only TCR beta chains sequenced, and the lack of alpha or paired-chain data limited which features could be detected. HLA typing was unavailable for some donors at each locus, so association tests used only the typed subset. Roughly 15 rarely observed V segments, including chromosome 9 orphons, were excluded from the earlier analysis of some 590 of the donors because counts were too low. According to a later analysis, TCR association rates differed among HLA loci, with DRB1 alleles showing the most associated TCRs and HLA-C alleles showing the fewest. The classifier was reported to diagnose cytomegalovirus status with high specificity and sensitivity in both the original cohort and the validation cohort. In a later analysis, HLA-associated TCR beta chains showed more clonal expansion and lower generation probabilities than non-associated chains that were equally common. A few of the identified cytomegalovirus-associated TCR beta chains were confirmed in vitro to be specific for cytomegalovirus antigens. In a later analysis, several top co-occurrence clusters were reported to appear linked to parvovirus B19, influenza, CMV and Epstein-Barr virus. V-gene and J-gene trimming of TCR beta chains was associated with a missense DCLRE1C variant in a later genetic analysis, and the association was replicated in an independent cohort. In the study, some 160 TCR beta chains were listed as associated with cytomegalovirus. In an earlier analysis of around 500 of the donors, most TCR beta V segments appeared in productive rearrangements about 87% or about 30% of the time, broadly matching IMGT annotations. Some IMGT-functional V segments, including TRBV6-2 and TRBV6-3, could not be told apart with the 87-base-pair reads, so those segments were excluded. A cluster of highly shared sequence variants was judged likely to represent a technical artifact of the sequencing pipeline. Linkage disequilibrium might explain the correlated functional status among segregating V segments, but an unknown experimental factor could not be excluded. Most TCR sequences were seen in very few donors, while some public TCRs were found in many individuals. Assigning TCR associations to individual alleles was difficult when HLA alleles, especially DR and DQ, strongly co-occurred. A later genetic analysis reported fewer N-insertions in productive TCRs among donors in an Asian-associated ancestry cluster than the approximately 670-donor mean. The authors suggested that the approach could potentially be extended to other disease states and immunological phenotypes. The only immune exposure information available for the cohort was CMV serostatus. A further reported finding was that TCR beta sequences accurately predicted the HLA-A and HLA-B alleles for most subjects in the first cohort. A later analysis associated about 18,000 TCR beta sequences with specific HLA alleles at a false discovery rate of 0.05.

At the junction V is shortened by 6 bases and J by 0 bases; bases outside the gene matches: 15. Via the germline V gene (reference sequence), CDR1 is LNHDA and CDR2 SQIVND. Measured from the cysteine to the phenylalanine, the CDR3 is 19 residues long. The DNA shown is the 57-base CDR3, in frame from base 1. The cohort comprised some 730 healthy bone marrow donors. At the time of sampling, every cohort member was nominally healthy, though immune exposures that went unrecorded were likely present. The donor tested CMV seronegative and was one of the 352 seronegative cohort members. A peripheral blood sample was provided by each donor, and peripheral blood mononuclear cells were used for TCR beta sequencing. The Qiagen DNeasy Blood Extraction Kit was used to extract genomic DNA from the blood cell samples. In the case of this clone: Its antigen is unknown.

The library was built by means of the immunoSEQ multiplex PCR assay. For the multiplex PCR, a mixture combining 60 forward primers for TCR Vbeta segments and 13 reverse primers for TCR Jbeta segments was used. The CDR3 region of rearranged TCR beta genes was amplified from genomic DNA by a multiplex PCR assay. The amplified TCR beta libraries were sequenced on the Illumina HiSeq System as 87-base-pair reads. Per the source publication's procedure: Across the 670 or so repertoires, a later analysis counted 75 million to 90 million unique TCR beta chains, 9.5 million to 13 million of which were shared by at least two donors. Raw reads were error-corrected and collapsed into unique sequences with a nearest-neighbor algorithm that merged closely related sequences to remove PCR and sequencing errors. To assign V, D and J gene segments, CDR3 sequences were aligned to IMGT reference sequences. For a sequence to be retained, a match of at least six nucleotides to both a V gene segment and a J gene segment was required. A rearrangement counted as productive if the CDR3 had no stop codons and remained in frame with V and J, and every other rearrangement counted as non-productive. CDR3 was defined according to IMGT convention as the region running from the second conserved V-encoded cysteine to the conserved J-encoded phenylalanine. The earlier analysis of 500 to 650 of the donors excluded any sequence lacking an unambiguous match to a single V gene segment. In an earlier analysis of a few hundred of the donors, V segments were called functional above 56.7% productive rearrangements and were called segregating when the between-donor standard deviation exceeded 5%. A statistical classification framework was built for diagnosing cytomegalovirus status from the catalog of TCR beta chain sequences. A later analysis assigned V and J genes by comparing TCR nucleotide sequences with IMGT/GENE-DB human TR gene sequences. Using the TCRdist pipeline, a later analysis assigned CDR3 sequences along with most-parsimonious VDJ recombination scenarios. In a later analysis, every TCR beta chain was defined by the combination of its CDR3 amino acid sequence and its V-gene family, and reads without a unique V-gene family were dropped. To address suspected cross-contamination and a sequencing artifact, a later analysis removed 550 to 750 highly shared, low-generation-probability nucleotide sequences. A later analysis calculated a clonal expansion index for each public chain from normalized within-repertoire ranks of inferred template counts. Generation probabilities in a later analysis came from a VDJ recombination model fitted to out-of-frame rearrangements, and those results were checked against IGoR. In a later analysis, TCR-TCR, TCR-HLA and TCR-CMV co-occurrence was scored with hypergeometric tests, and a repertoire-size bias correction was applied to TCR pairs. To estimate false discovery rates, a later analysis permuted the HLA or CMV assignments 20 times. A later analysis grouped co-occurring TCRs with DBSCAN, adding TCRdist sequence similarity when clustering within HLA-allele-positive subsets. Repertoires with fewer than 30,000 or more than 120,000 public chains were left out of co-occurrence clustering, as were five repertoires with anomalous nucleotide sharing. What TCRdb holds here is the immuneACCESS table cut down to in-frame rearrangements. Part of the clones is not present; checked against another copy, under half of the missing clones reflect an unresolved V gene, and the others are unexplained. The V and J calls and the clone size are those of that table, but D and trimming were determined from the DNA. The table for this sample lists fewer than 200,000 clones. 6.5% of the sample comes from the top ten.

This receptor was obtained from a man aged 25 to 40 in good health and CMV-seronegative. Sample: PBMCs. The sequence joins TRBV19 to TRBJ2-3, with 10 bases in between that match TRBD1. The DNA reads TGTGCCAGTAGGTACCGGGACAGGGGACCTAAACTTAGCACAGATACGCAGTATTTT. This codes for CASRYRDRGPKLSTDTQYF.